This record looks at one T cell receptor beta chain sequence and its context. This clone was found a few times. The antigen it binds to is not known. Base qualities are not provided; no much larger clone lies one nucleotide away. CDR1 and CDR2 are read off the germline V gene as SGHTA and FQGNSA. From its cysteine to its phenylalanine, the CDR3 spans 12 amino acids. The entry retains the CDR3 DNA only, 36 bases that are in frame from base 1. V loses 2 bases, J loses 12 bases, and the germline ends lie 12 bases apart. The entire amount of isolated RNA was reverse transcribed using the High Capacity cDNA Reverse Transcription Kit, so the sequenced TCRB transcripts were expressed ones. Deep immunoSEQ sequencing was performed on naive, central memory and regulatory T cell samples, with an average of roughly 3.5 million total reads per sample. Sorted cells were lysed in RLT buffer, and RNA was extracted using DNase-treated RNeasy Micro or Mini kits according to cell number. To prevent cross-contamination, each cell subset was processed individually, whereas patient and healthy donor samples were processed jointly. Using the immunoSEQ multiplex PCR, TCRB sequences were amplified from cDNA into 87-bp fragments spanning the CDR3 region. Amplicons were sequenced on the Illumina HiSeq platform. The published analysis was carried out like this. PCR bias was corrected computationally using synthetic template baselines, and reads within Hamming distance 2 were collapsed, with unmergeable singletons discarded. Reads were aligned against IMGT so that V, D and J genes, CDR3 length and insertions or deletions at six rearrangement sites could be assigned. Within each subset, clonotype counts were normalized to sorted cell number, after which true diversity and Gini coefficients were computed with the tcR R package. The overlap coefficient, calculated on TCRB nucleotide sequences, was used to measure repertoire sharing. Here the immuneACCESS table is served through TCRdb, limited to in-frame sequences with V and J called. Missing clones are a known gap in these copies; in checked studies unresolved V genes cover under half, and the rest lacks a known reason. D and trimming come from the DNA, and the V and J calls and clone size come from that table. For this sample the table gives about 220,000 clones, of which 11% were detected only once. The top ten clonotypes cover less than 1.5% of the sample.

The data were taken from a study of beta chain features in type 1 diabetes (dated by TCRdb to the late 2010s). Regarding the complete study: Mean age, gender distribution, total cell number and subset yield were not different between patients and healthy donors. A total of 100 million to 110 million sorted cells were examined across all samples, and a strong correlation was observed between cell number per subset and RNA yield. The study compared TCRB repertoires of sorted circulating CD4+ T cell subsets between recently diagnosed type 1 diabetes patients and matched healthy donors. Regulatory and stem cell-like memory subsets were isolated from only 8 patients and roughly 8 healthy donors, whereas naive and central memory subsets came from all 30 or so donors.

From each donor, a single peripheral blood sample of around 120 mL on average was drawn into heparinised tubes. A BD FACSAria II was used to sort naive, central memory, regulatory and stem cell-like memory CD4+ T cells with a panel that included CD45RO, CCR7, CD25, CD127, CD95 and CD27. Purity was above 98% for every sorted population. PBMCs were separated immediately by Lymphoprep density gradient centrifugation and were stained directly, without being cultured. So that batch effects would be minimized, each experiment stained and sorted samples in pairs, pairing one healthy donor with one patient. Points the paper makes about the study in general: Shorter templates might be favored by PCR, yet because patient and control samples were amplified and corrected together, any such skew would affect both groups equally. Type 1 diabetes patients showed a moderate but significant shortening of TCRB CDR3 length in all four CD4+ subsets. Because small numbers of individuals were included in the HLA sub-analyses, any influence of HLA type on TCRB rearrangement was left unresolved. Because cDNA was sequenced instead of genomic DNA, highly expressing activated cells could be over-represented, though the groups showed no difference in activation or CD3 levels. At VDJ recombination sites, type 1 diabetes patients had fewer insertions and more deleted nucleotides, which implies abnormalities in thymic rearrangement. Naive, central memory and regulatory TCRB repertoires appeared to be more similar among patients than among healthy donors.

This TCR came from a man younger than 35 in good health. The sequence links TRBV7-2 to TRBJ2-3, with a weak D call of TRBD2 (6 bases match). The material sequenced was central memory CD4+ T cells from blood. The bases are TGTGCCAGCAGCTTATGGGCGGGACCCCAGTATTTT. The translation is CASSLWAGPQYF.